The rows below give T cell receptor beta chains drawn from one sample of a study of identical twins. Each CDR3 protein is one row after TCRdb ran MiXCR on the 5' RACE reads. Among about 920,000 distinct CDR3 sequences listed, about 12% were seen once. This sample was shared with a second study, whose subject was yellow fever vaccine responses in identical twins.

The sequencing sample was made of PBMCs. These receptors were obtained from a woman in her late teens or twenties in good health. The CDR3 runs from the conserved cysteine through the conserved F or W. A D gene is named only where the DNA matches it firmly. Clone size, where shown, is once, few, many, or a class for clones that have expanded.

V gene: TRBV20-1; D gene: NA; clone size: many; J gene: TRBJ1-3; CDR3 protein: CSALDSDHSGNTIYF; CDR3 DNA: TGCAGTGCACTGGACAGTGACCACTCTGGAAACACCATATATTTT
V gene: TRBV12-3/TRBV12-4; D gene: NA; clone size: many; J gene: TRBJ2-7; CDR3 protein: CASTPFGEGEQYF; CDR3 DNA: NA
V gene: TRBV5-5; D gene: NA; clone size: few; J gene: TRBJ1-3; CDR3 protein: CASSLAAPSSGNTIYF; CDR3 DNA: TGTGCGAGCAGCTTGGCGGCGCCGAGCTCTGGAAACACCATATATTTT
V gene: TRBV29-1; D gene: TRBD2; clone size: many; J gene: TRBJ2-2; CDR3 protein: CSVEPTSGYTGELFF; CDR3 DNA: TGCAGCGTTGAACCGACTAGCGGATACACCGGGGAGCTGTTTTTT
V gene: TRBV6-2/TRBV6-3; D gene: NA; clone size: few; J gene: TRBJ1-1; CDR3 protein: CASSPPGRADTEAFF; CDR3 DNA: TGTGCCAGCAGCCCCCCCGGACGGGCAGACACTGAAGCTTTCTTT
V gene: TRBV6-2/TRBV6-3; D gene: TRBD1; clone size: NA; J gene: TRBJ1-1; CDR3 protein: CASTPGQGTTHTEAFF; CDR3 DNA: TGTGCCAGCACCCCGGGACAGGGCACAACCCACACTGAAGCTTTCTTT
V gene: TRBV12-3/TRBV12-4; D gene: NA; clone size: few; J gene: TRBJ2-5; CDR3 protein: CASSISTGLETQYF; CDR3 DNA: TGTGCCAGCAGTATCTCAACAGGGTTGGAGACCCAGTACTTC
V gene: TRBV12-3/TRBV12-4; D gene: NA; clone size: many; J gene: TRBJ2-4; CDR3 protein: CASSLARGVLAKNIQYF; CDR3 DNA: TGTGCCAGCAGTTTAGCTAGAGGGGTACTAGCCAAAAACATTCAGTACTTC
V gene: TRBV7-9; D gene: NA; clone size: NA; J gene: TRBJ2-6; CDR3 protein: CASSLNRDLTGANVLTF; CDR3 DNA: TGTGCCAGCAGCTTAAACAGGGATCTTACTGGGGCCAACGTCCTGACTTTC
V gene: TRBV20-1; D gene: TRBD1; clone size: NA; J gene: TRBJ2-7; CDR3 protein: CSARIRDRGHEQYF; CDR3 DNA: TGCAGTGCTAGAATACGAGACAGGGGACACGAGCAGTACTTC
V gene: TRBV6-1; D gene: NA; clone size: few; J gene: TRBJ1-4; CDR3 protein: CASSERAATYEKLFF; CDR3 DNA: TGTGCCAGCAGTGAGAGGGCAGCTACGTATGAAAAACTGTTTTTT
V gene: TRBV9; D gene: TRBD2; clone size: few; J gene: TRBJ2-7; CDR3 protein: CASSVGTSGPYEQYF; CDR3 DNA: TGTGCCAGCAGCGTAGGGACTAGCGGGCCCTACGAGCAGTACTTC
V gene: TRBV5-1; D gene: TRBD2; clone size: NA; J gene: TRBJ2-3; CDR3 protein: CASSVGLAGRRGDTQYF; CDR3 DNA: TGCGCCAGCAGCGTCGGACTAGCGGGCCGGCGGGGAGATACGCAGTATTTT
V gene: TRBV7-6; D gene: TRBD2; clone size: few; J gene: TRBJ2-7; CDR3 protein: CASSSLAASYEQYF; CDR3 DNA: TGTGCCAGCAGTTCTCTAGCGGCCTCCTACGAGCAGTACTTC
V gene: TRBV15; D gene: NA; clone size: few; J gene: TRBJ2-1; CDR3 protein: CATSRARLGNPYNEQFF; CDR3 DNA: TGTGCCACCAGCAGAGCTCGGCTAGGTAATCCCTACAATGAGCAGTTCTTC
V gene: TRBV5-1; D gene: NA; clone size: few; J gene: TRBJ2-2; CDR3 protein: CASSSGDTNTGELFF; CDR3 DNA: TGCGCCAGCAGCTCGGGGGACACGAACACCGGGGAGCTGTTTTTT
V gene: TRBV2; D gene: TRBD1; clone size: NA; J gene: TRBJ2-2; CDR3 protein: CASTPGTGDTGELFF; CDR3 DNA: TGTGCCAGCACCCCCGGTACAGGGGATACCGGGGAGCTGTTTTTT
V gene: TRBV20-1; D gene: NA; clone size: NA; J gene: TRBJ2-5; CDR3 protein: CSARESSDPQETQYF; CDR3 DNA: TGCAGTGCTAGAGAGAGTAGCGATCCGCAAGAGACCCAGTACTTC
V gene: TRBV10-3; D gene: NA; clone size: many; J gene: TRBJ2-7; CDR3 protein: CAIRTLGETYEQYF; CDR3 DNA: TGTGCCATCAGAACCCTAGGCGAGACCTACGAGCAGTACTTC
V gene: TRBV9; D gene: NA; clone size: NA; J gene: TRBJ2-3; CDR3 protein: CASSVGWGDTQYF; CDR3 DNA: TGTGCCAGCAGCGTAGGCTGGGGTGATACGCAGTATTTT
V gene: TRBV15; D gene: TRBD2; clone size: NA; J gene: TRBJ2-1; CDR3 protein: CATSGGGYNEQFF; CDR3 DNA: TGTGCCACCAGCGGGGGGGGTTACAATGAGCAGTTCTTC
V gene: TRBV28; D gene: TRBD1; clone size: few; J gene: TRBJ1-3; CDR3 protein: CASRSGQLNSGNTIYF; CDR3 DNA: TGTGCCAGCAGGTCGGGACAGCTTAACTCTGGAAACACCATATATTTT
V gene: TRBV10-2; D gene: TRBD1; clone size: many; J gene: TRBJ1-6; CDR3 protein: CASSPRQGNSPLHF; CDR3 DNA: TGCGCCAGCAGCCCGAGACAGGGGAATTCACCCCTCCACTTT
V gene: TRBV20-1; D gene: TRBD1; clone size: NA; J gene: TRBJ2-7; CDR3 protein: CSARPLGQGIIYEQYF; CDR3 DNA: TGCAGTGCTAGACCTTTAGGACAGGGGATAATCTACGAGCAGTACTTC
V gene: TRBV6-1; D gene: NA; clone size: few; J gene: TRBJ2-3; CDR3 protein: CASSRSGASTDTQYF; CDR3 DNA: TGTGCCAGCAGCCGAAGCGGAGCTAGCACAGATACGCAGTATTTT
V gene: TRBV2; D gene: NA; clone size: NA; J gene: TRBJ2-1; CDR3 protein: CASGGVLVHNEQFF; CDR3 DNA: TGTGCCAGCGGCGGTGTCCTAGTCCACAATGAGCAGTTCTTC
V gene: TRBV5-1; D gene: NA; clone size: few; J gene: TRBJ2-3; CDR3 protein: CASSVGEADTQYF; CDR3 DNA: TGCGCCAGCAGCGTGGGGGAGGCAGATACGCAGTATTTT
V gene: TRBV27; D gene: NA; clone size: few; J gene: TRBJ2-5; CDR3 protein: CASSPLRQVQETQYF; CDR3 DNA: TGTGCCAGCAGTCCCCTTCGACAGGTCCAAGAGACCCAGTACTTC
V gene: TRBV6-1; D gene: NA; clone size: NA; J gene: TRBJ2-2; CDR3 protein: CASLSGSFVAGELFF; CDR3 DNA: TGTGCCAGCCTTAGCGGTTCATTTGTGGCCGGGGAGCTGTTTTTT
V gene: TRBV10-3; D gene: NA; clone size: few; J gene: TRBJ1-5; CDR3 protein: CAISDLGGFNQPQHF; CDR3 DNA: TGTGCCATCAGTGACCTGGGGGGGTTCAATCAGCCCCAGCATTTT
V gene: TRBV20-1; D gene: NA; clone size: many; J gene: TRBJ1-5; CDR3 protein: CSATGSSGNQPQHF; CDR3 DNA: TGCAGTGCAACAGGGAGTTCTGGCAATCAGCCCCAGCATTTT
V gene: TRBV24-1; D gene: TRBD2; clone size: NA; J gene: TRBJ2-5; CDR3 protein: CATSPSLGAAGGQETQYF; CDR3 DNA: TGTGCCACCAGTCCCTCCCTGGGGGCGGCGGGGGGACAAGAGACCCAGTACTTC
V gene: TRBV28; D gene: NA; clone size: many; J gene: TRBJ2-3; CDR3 protein: CASGGGEGNTQYF; CDR3 DNA: TGTGCCAGCGGGGGGGGCGAGGGGAATACGCAGTATTTT
V gene: TRBV11-2; D gene: TRBD1; clone size: few; J gene: TRBJ2-1; CDR3 protein: CASSRTGESYNEQFF; CDR3 DNA: TGTGCCAGCAGCCGGACAGGGGAATCCTACAATGAGCAGTTCTTC
V gene: TRBV12-3/TRBV12-4; D gene: NA; clone size: few; J gene: TRBJ1-2; CDR3 protein: CASSRGGFSGYTF; CDR3 DNA: TGTGCCAGCAGTAGGGGAGGCTTCTCTGGCTACACCTTC
V gene: TRBV7-8; D gene: TRBD1; clone size: few; J gene: TRBJ2-7; CDR3 protein: CASRPGGSYEQYF; CDR3 DNA: TGTGCCAGCAGGCCAGGGGGTTCCTACGAGCAGTACTTC
V gene: TRBV20-1; D gene: NA; clone size: NA; J gene: TRBJ2-7; CDR3 protein: CSARGPSASYEQYF; CDR3 DNA: TGCAGTGCTAGAGGTCCTAGTGCTTCCTACGAGCAGTACTTC
V gene: TRBV7-8; D gene: NA; clone size: few; J gene: TRBJ2-1; CDR3 protein: CASSLVSLEQFF; CDR3 DNA: TGTGCCAGCAGCTTAGTTTCACTGGAGCAGTTCTTC
V gene: TRBV5-1; D gene: NA; clone size: many; J gene: TRBJ2-1; CDR3 protein: CASSFASPSYNEQFF; CDR3 DNA: TGCGCCAGCAGCTTTGCGAGTCCCTCCTACAATGAGCAGTTCTTC
V gene: TRBV6-5; D gene: NA; clone size: NA; J gene: TRBJ2-7; CDR3 protein: CASSYSGGERSYEQYF; CDR3 DNA: TGTGCCAGCAGTTACTCGGGTGGAGAGAGATCCTACGAGCAGTACTTC
V gene: TRBV9; D gene: TRBD2; clone size: NA; J gene: TRBJ2-6; CDR3 protein: CASSIRPGTSGDSGANVLTF; CDR3 DNA: TGTGCCAGCAGCATCCGCCCCGGGACTAGCGGTGACTCTGGGGCCAACGTCCTGACTTTC
V gene: TRBV20-1; D gene: NA; clone size: NA; J gene: TRBJ2-4; CDR3 protein: CSARDRGDIQYF; CDR3 DNA: TGCAGTGCTAGAGATCGCGGTGACATTCAGTACTTC
V gene: TRBV12-3/TRBV12-4; D gene: NA; clone size: many; J gene: TRBJ1-1; CDR3 protein: CASSRRGDNTEAFF; CDR3 DNA: TGTGCCAGCAGCCGCAGGGGCGACAACACTGAAGCTTTCTTT
V gene: TRBV21-1; D gene: NA; clone size: NA; J gene: TRBJ2-1; CDR3 protein: CASTHGNGLERLNEQFF; CDR3 DNA: TGTGCCAGCACCCACGGTAATGGGCTAGAAAGACTCAATGAGCAGTTCTTC
V gene: TRBV25-1; D gene: NA; clone size: NA; J gene: TRBJ2-2; CDR3 protein: CASSAMAGGELFF; CDR3 DNA: TGTGCCAGCAGTGCGATGGCGGGCGGGGAGCTGTTTTTT
V gene: TRBV6-1; D gene: NA; clone size: NA; J gene: TRBJ2-1; CDR3 protein: CASSLGLLTSNEQFF; CDR3 DNA: TGTGCCAGCAGCCTGGGACTCCTAACCTCCAATGAGCAGTTCTTC
V gene: TRBV4-2; D gene: NA; clone size: many; J gene: TRBJ1-5; CDR3 protein: CASSQDFRERQPQHF; CDR3 DNA: TGTGCCAGCAGCCAAGATTTTAGGGAGAGGCAGCCCCAGCATTTT
V gene: TRBV12-3/TRBV12-4; D gene: NA; clone size: few; J gene: TRBJ2-7; CDR3 protein: CASSQGQTDYEQYF; CDR3 DNA: TGTGCCAGCAGCCAAGGACAGACCGACTACGAGCAGTACTTC
V gene: TRBV29-1; D gene: TRBD2; clone size: many; J gene: TRBJ2-1; CDR3 protein: CSVLRLAGNEQFF; CDR3 DNA: TGCAGCGTTCTACGACTAGCCGGTAATGAGCAGTTCTTC
V gene: TRBV10-2; D gene: NA; clone size: once; J gene: TRBJ1-6; CDR3 protein: CASRDGNNSPLHF; CDR3 DNA: TGCGCCAGCAGGGACGGGAATAATTCACCCCTCCACTTT
V gene: TRBV5-1; D gene: TRBD2; clone size: NA; J gene: TRBJ2-1; CDR3 protein: CASTRTSQSSYNEQFF; CDR3 DNA: TGCGCCAGCACAAGGACTAGCCAGAGCTCCTACAATGAGCAGTTCTTC
V gene: TRBV20-1; D gene: TRBD2; clone size: NA; J gene: TRBJ2-1; CDR3 protein: CSARPGTIYEQFF; CDR3 DNA: TGCAGTGCTAGACCGGGGACTATTTATGAGCAGTTCTTC
V gene: TRBV12-3/TRBV12-4; D gene: NA; clone size: few; J gene: TRBJ2-1; CDR3 protein: CASGPSYNEQFF; CDR3 DNA: TGTGCCTCCGGACCCTCCTACAATGAGCAGTTCTTC
V gene: TRBV6-2/TRBV6-3; D gene: TRBD1; clone size: few; J gene: TRBJ1-1; CDR3 protein: CASDHIGGSRDSFLNTEAFF; CDR3 DNA: TGTGCCAGCGATCATATAGGGGGATCCCGGGACAGCTTTTTGAACACTGAAGCTTTCTTT
V gene: TRBV7-8; D gene: TRBD1; clone size: few; J gene: TRBJ1-1; CDR3 protein: CASSLIEGARTEAFF; CDR3 DNA: TGTGCCAGCAGCTTAATCGAGGGGGCGCGGACTGAAGCTTTCTTT